This T cell receptor beta chain was retrieved from a study of human T cells and chemical hapten exposure (dated by TCRdb to about 2021). A note on the overall study: For sensitization, 2% DPC in acetone was applied to a roughly 2 cm by roughly 2 cm area of upper inner arm skin. For TCR sequencing, blood came from twenty-nine alopecia patients at anywhere from one to four time points (pre-sensitization, 2, 6 and 24 weeks). Blood samples were taken from patients before sensitization (week 0) and then at 2, 6 and about 24 weeks after DPC sensitization. Most of the patients in the cohort were female, and the cohort covered alopecia areata with under or over 50% scalp involvement, alopecia totalis and alopecia universalis. Patch testing was done on the upper back using Finn chambers containing 0.01% DPC, and results were scored after 6 days according to International Contact Dermatitis Research Group standards. Patients additionally received weekly therapeutic DPC doses to the scalp throughout the roughly 24-week study period. This study followed changes in the peripheral blood TCR repertoire in vivo during primary and secondary sensitization of alopecia patients to the hapten diphenylcyclopropenone (DPC). Libraries were combined into a pool for sequencing, and differences in TCR yield between samples came mainly from small differences in library volumes within the pool. Overall study outcomes, separate from this receptor: All patients had alopecia, a presumed autoimmune disease, so their immune response might differ from that of healthy individuals. Expanded TCRs formed significantly more large CDR3 similarity clusters than pre-sensitization or healthy control sets, consistent with antigen-driven responses. A positive correlation was found between the number of PT1 expanded TCRs and patch test score, with significance reached at thresholds 8, 16 and 32 but not 4. After repeated subsampling, changes were observed in the strength of the expansion versus patch-test correlation and in the threshold at which the correlation became significant. DPC sensitization did not change the number of TCRs with a frequency above 1 in 1000, and there was no evidence of changes in global repertoire structure.

As regards this clonotype: The target of this receptor is not known. The record has no base qualities; no much larger clone is one base away.

Sample time point, as interpreted from the label and publication: pre-sensitization, week 0. Explained via the paper, the treatment or condition label denotes: therapeutic diphenylcyclopropenone sensitization with weekly scalp DPC. At every patch-test visit, the blood draw took place before the patch test was put on. Patients were considered eligible if aged 18 to 70, diagnosed with alopecia and deemed suitable for DPC therapy, and patients were excluded if pregnant. Unfractionated whole blood was collected in Tempus Blood RNA tubes, and total RNA was extracted from that blood. The V end loses 1 base and the J end loses 3 bases, and a stretch of 15 bases separates them. CDR1 and CDR2 are drawn from the germline V gene (reference sequence): DFQATT, SNEGSKA. Measured from the cysteine to the phenylalanine, the CDR3 is 15 residues long. The DNA shown is the 45-base CDR3, in frame from base 1. The method was RACE. Sequencing was carried out with a NextSeq 500. During library preparation, unique molecular identifiers were attached to individual cDNA molecules so that TCRs could be counted in a quantitative, reproducible way. Each blood RNA sample was used to sequence both TCR alpha and TCR beta chains. On the study's bioinformatics: Samples had a median of around 92,000 TCRs, with a range from 23,224 to 690,600. The Decombinator software suite was used to annotate the V, J and CDR3 of the TCR reads. To make PS versus PT1 abundance plots, every sample was subsampled to the same number of TCRs (28,000). Expanded TCRs were defined as absent before sensitization and observed at least eight times at the 2-week time point. The public reads were run again by TCRdb, first through fastp at Q25 and then through MiXCR, and only productive beta chains were kept. Records with the same CDR3 protein are collapsed into one entry carrying the most frequent genes and DNA. The V and J calls, along with clone size, are taken from TCRdb and not from the paper's own processing. This sample comprises about 180,000 distinct CDR3 sequences, about 31% of them detected only once. The ten largest make up about 2.7% of the sample.

The input for sequencing was whole blood, taken in connection with sensitization to the hapten diphenylcyclopropenone (DPC). This receptor was obtained from a woman in her twenties or thirties with alopecia areata. Some clones in this sample may be carry-over from other donors' samples. The sequence links TRBV20-1 to TRBJ1-2; D gene: possibly TRBD1, on 5 matching bases. The CDR3 has the sequence CSARVALLGDYGYTF. The DNA sequence is as follows: TGCAGTGCTAGAGTTGCCCTACTGGGGGACTATGGCTACACCTTC.